This TCR beta chain was sequenced for a study of blood T cell repertoires in COVID-19 (dated by TCRdb to 2020 to 2021). Background on the whole study: Samples from collaborators originated in the United States, Italy and Spain and spanned both the acute and convalescent phases of COVID-19. The prospective study material was composed of cDNA or gDNA derived from T cells, B-cell-depleted T cells, or PBMCs. Subjects who had been exposed to COVID-19, were actively infected with it, or had recovered from it provided the deeply sampled blood TCRbeta repertoires that made up the dataset. The repertoires were made available in a free public database intended to serve as a resource for research on the immune response to SARS-CoV-2. Samples were obtained from the ongoing ImmuneRACE study (first 160 participants) and from over 1,000 subjects provided by 6 global collaborators. Nearly every sample came with metadata listing a de-identified subject ID, COVID-19 status, age in years and sex. Where available, HLA class I and class II types were obtained from metadata supplied by the sample provider rather than from assay-based typing. Overall results and qualifications from the work: The amount of clinical and demographic metadata varied by source and participant and was provided uncurated.

Collaborating institutions collected whole blood in K2EDTA tubes following their own protocols. Collaborator samples were shipped for TCRbeta analysis as frozen whole blood, isolated PBMCs, or DNA extracted from either sample type. TCRbeta CDR3 regions were amplified from genomic DNA by means of the immunoSEQ Assay, a bias-controlled multiplex PCR. The study's processing was this. The number of nucleated cells in each sample was estimated by amplification of reference gene primers within the assay. To quantify the absolute abundance of each unique TCRbeta CDR3 rearrangement, sequence reads were collapsed and filtered. For each sample, productive Simpson clonality was calculated as the square root of Simpson's diversity index across productive rearrangements. TCRdb's version of the immuneACCESS table is confined to in-frame rearrangements and falls short of the full clone set. An unresolved V gene accounts for under half of the shortfall where checked; the remainder is of unknown origin. That table is the source of V, J and clone size, and D and trimming were worked out from the DNA. This sample lists fewer than 250,000 clones; about 88% were detected once. The top ten clones comprise approximately 2.9% of the sample.

About this clone itself: The antigen it recognizes is unknown. No qualities accompany the bases; no much larger clone lies one base away.

The CDR3 covers 14 residues, taking in both the cysteine and the phenylalanine. Left in the record is the CDR3 DNA by itself, 42 bases read in frame from the first base. Relative to germline, V is missing 6 bases and J is missing 5 bases, with 6 bases of the junction outside any gene match. The CDR1 and CDR2 encoded by the germline V gene are MGHDK and SYGVNS. Sequencing was done on a sample of peripheral blood. The receptor was isolated from a man between 60 and 75 years old with acute or convalescent COVID-19. Recombination connected TRBV25-1 to TRBJ2-1; TRBD1 matches 8 bases in the middle. The CDR3 sequence is CASRRTGPNNEQFF. The DNA is TGTGCCAGCAGAAGGACAGGGCCCAACAATGAGCAGTTCTTC.